This T cell receptor (beta chain) emerged from a study of radiation and T cells in renal cell carcinoma. The trim removed 5 bases at V and 3 bases at J, leaving 4 bases unmatched. The CDR3 consists of 16 residues. Germline V CDR1 and CDR2: SGHAT, FQNNGV. The time point is: blood 4 weeks post-SBRT, at nephrectomy. Treatment noted: 15 Gy SBRT to primary tumor, nephrectomy 4 weeks later. Here immunoSEQ multiplex PCR was the method, and the copy in TCRdb shows in-frame clones only, minus some. The sample has 60,000 or so clones; around 80% are singletons. The rearrangement joins TRBV11-2 to TRBJ2-3; TRBD2 matches 14 bases. The clonotype comes from a man aged 60-69 years with renal cell carcinoma. The source was blood, collected from a patient whose treatment included radiotherapy and nephrectomy. Here the CDR3 DNA reads TGTGCCAGCAGCCTCGGACTAGCGGGAGGAACAGATACGCAGTATTTT. This encodes CASSLGLAGGTDTQYF.